Below, 5 T cell receptor delta chains from the same sample are listed, as sequenced in a study of gamma-delta T cells after stem cell transplantation. TCRdb processed the RT-PCR reads again with the CATT caller. The repertoire holds over a thousand delta-chain clones, approximately 42% seen once, with roughly half in the top ten. Sample: gamma-delta T cells. The origin of the receptors is a human donor. It is not recorded whose cells these are; they may come from a transplant donor.

In the case of this clone: It is likely a read error: a sequence one base away is far more abundant. The sample holds other DNA sequences that translate to the same CDR3. The chain links TRDV2 to TRDJ3; 7 positions agree with TRDD3. The CDR3 has 25 residues. From germline, CDR1 is GEAIGNYY and CDR2 EKD. As DNA, the CDR3 is TGTGCCTGTGACACCGTGAGTGGATGGGGGACCCCGCTTCGTTTATCGTCCTGGGACACCCGACAGATGTTCTTC. Its translation: CACDTVSGWGTPLRLSSWDTRQMFF.

Concerning this clone: A much more abundant neighbour one base away suggests this may be a read error. This chain uses TRDV2 with TRDJ3, with 9 bases matching TRDD3. The CDR3 sequence is 17 residues long. CDR1 GEAIGNYY and CDR2 EKD come from the germline V gene. Here the CDR3 reads CACLLGESSRDTRQMFF. The CDR3 DNA follows: TGTGCCTGTCTACTGGGGGAAAGCTCCCGGGACACCCGACAGATGTTTTTC.

This clone has only a few counts. The chain employs TRDV2 and TRDJ3, with 9 bases fitting TRDD3. CDR1 and CDR2 from the germline V gene are GEAIGNYY and EKD. CDR3 length: 21 residues. J gave up 1 base and V 0 bases, and 12 bases lay outside the gene matches. The CDR3 nucleotides read TGTGCCTGTGACACCGGTTCTGGGGGATTCCCCCATTCCTGGGACACCCGACAGATGTTTTTC. This translates into CACDTGSGGFPHSWDTRQMFF.

This clone was detected only a few times. A much bigger clone sits one base away, suggesting this may be a read error. This chain links TRDV2 with TRDJ2, with TRDD3 matching over 9 bases. Germline-derived CDR1 and CDR2 are GEAIGNYY and EKD. CDR3 length equals 17 residues. V shed 0 bases, J shed 6 bases, and the junction held 10 bases outside the gene matches. CDR3 bases: TGTGCCTGTGACACCCTCACTGGGGGACACGGGGCAGCACAACTCTTCTTT. It encodes CACDTLTGGHGAAQLFF.

This clone was found a few times. It differs at one base from a far larger clone, so likely a read error. This chain connects TRDV1 to TRDJ1; D unresolved. The V end lost 3 bases, the J end lost 3 bases, and 35 bases lay between the germline ends. This CDR3 has 22 amino acids. Germline V gene data show CDR1 as TSWWSYY and CDR2 as QGS. The CDR3 coding sequence is TGTGCTCTTGGGGACTTACGGCTGGTTTGGTTTGACACTCCCGACTACGCCGATAAACTCATCTTT. It specifies CALGDLRLVWFDTPDYADKLIF.